These T cell receptor beta chains were read from a single sample in a study of shared clonotypes between healthy human individuals. Assay used: immunoSEQ multiplex PCR; TCRdb lists only in-frame clones, some missing. The sample holds about 2.2 million clones, more than 85% seen once. Sequenced material: naive CD8+ T cells from PBMCs. These receptor sequences come from a young man in good health. Some clones in this sample may be carry-over from other donors' samples. Both conserved end residues are trimmed from each CDR3.

J gene: TRBJ1-2
V gene: TRBV5-1
CDR3 protein: ASSLEPGGYGYT

J gene: TRBJ2-3
V gene: TRBV10-2
CDR3 protein: ASSDERPTDTQY

J gene: TRBJ2-6
V gene: TRBV27
CDR3 protein: ASSINRAAAGANVLT

J gene: TRBJ2-5
V gene: TRBV7-6
CDR3 protein: ASSPRDDWGAEETQY

J gene: TRBJ1-4
V gene: TRBV2
CDR3 protein: ASSEWENNEKLF

J gene: TRBJ1-6
V gene: TRBV4-1
CDR3 protein: ASSQDRSSPLH

J gene: TRBJ1-1
V gene: TRBV6-5
CDR3 protein: ASSYTSDRPDTEAF

J gene: TRBJ1-2
V gene: TRBV25-1
CDR3 protein: ASSEPRDNYGYT

J gene: TRBJ2-7
V gene: TRBV4-3
CDR3 protein: ASSQAQGAAMRQY

J gene: TRBJ2-7
V gene: TRBV7-9
CDR3 protein: ASSSPIGLGGYEQY

J gene: TRBJ2-4
V gene: TRBV29-1
CDR3 protein: SAQTALLAKNIQY

J gene: TRBJ2-7
V gene: TRBV5-6
CDR3 protein: ASTYGGETYEQY

J gene: TRBJ2-7
V gene: TRBV7-2
CDR3 protein: ASSLVLTDYEQY

J gene: TRBJ2-3
V gene: TRBV10-2
CDR3 protein: ASSEGIVDTQY

J gene: TRBJ2-1
V gene: TRBV4-3
CDR3 protein: ASSQGTGRSSYNEQF

J gene: TRBJ1-2
V gene: TRBV7-9
CDR3 protein: ASSRSRFAGGGDYGYT

J gene: TRBJ2-1
V gene: TRBV7-2
CDR3 protein: ASSLGLTNEQF

J gene: TRBJ2-5
V gene: TRBV28
CDR3 protein: ASSPQVGQGKETQY

J gene: TRBJ2-5
V gene: TRBV7-9
CDR3 protein: ASSLVLAEWGETQY

J gene: TRBJ1-2
V gene: TRBV10-1
CDR3 protein: ASSPGTEIDGYT

J gene: TRBJ1-5
V gene: TRBV27
CDR3 protein: ATAEGKERQPQH

J gene: TRBJ2-7
V gene: TRBV28
CDR3 protein: ASSLRGGPGRQY

J gene: NA
V gene: TRBV29-1
CDR3 protein: SVEEGGPEQY

J gene: TRBJ2-5
V gene: TRBV7-6
CDR3 protein: ASSLFIGTSGRETQY

J gene: TRBJ2-6
V gene: TRBV13
CDR3 protein: ASSLVASGANVLT

J gene: TRBJ1-5
V gene: TRBV7-9
CDR3 protein: ASSPAGAGPQH

J gene: TRBJ2-1
V gene: TRBV27
CDR3 protein: ASSWGYLNEQF

J gene: TRBJ2-1
V gene: TRBV28
CDR3 protein: ASSYSTSGRAPEQF

J gene: TRBJ2-1
V gene: TRBV7-2
CDR3 protein: ASSLANLLAAAYNEQF

J gene: TRBJ2-7
V gene: TRBV28
CDR3 protein: ASTPIRSLDWTSGNRGEQY

J gene: TRBJ2-1
V gene: TRBV4-3
CDR3 protein: ASSARFSSETTGEQF

J gene: TRBJ1-2
V gene: TRBV9
CDR3 protein: ASSPTPGAISFNYGYT

J gene: TRBJ1-3
V gene: TRBV9
CDR3 protein: ASSALTGGTGNTIY

J gene: TRBJ2-1
V gene: TRBV7-2
CDR3 protein: ASSFSGGSEQF

J gene: TRBJ2-7
V gene: TRBV30
CDR3 protein: ASTGISHEQY

J gene: TRBJ1-1
V gene: TRBV25-1
CDR3 protein: ASSGSLNTEAF

J gene: TRBJ2-3
V gene: TRBV5-1
CDR3 protein: ASSWASGVLRSISTDTQY

J gene: TRBJ2-7
V gene: TRBV7-6
CDR3 protein: ASTIGTGTYEQY

J gene: TRBJ2-5
V gene: TRBV4-3
CDR3 protein: ASSPYLCTQY

J gene: TRBJ2-7
V gene: TRBV5-1
CDR3 protein: ASSLHGRDGISYEQY

J gene: TRBJ1-1
V gene: TRBV9
CDR3 protein: ASSGGQITEAF

J gene: TRBJ2-2
V gene: TRBV27
CDR3 protein: ASRGTGELF

J gene: TRBJ2-7
V gene: TRBV6-5
CDR3 protein: ASSYDSTYEQY

J gene: TRBJ2-3
V gene: TRBV29-1
CDR3 protein: SVEDTGWSTDTQY

J gene: TRBJ2-2
V gene: TRBV28
CDR3 protein: ASRSSGGSPGELF